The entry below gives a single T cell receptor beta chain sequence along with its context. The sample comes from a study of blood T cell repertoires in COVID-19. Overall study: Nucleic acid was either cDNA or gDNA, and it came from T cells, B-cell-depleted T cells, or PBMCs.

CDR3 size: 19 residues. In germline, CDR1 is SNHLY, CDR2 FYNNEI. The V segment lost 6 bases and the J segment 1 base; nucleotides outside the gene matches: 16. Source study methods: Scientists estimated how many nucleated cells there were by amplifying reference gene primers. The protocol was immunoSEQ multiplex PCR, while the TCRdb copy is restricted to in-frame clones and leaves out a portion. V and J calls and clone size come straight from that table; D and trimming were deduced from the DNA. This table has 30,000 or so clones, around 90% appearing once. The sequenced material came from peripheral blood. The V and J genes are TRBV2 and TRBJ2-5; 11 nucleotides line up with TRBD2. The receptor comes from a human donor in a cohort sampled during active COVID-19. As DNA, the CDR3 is TGTGCCAGCAGATTATTAGCGGGGGGGGTCGGACCGACCCAAGAGACCCAGTACTTC. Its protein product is CASRLLAGGVGPTQETQYF.